The 8 T cell receptor beta chains below come from one sample, sequenced in a study of blood T cell repertoires in COVID-19. The table came from immunoSEQ multiplex PCR; TCRdb's copy has only in-frame clones and leaves some out. Of some 210,000 clones in the sample, around 80% were seen once. Sequencing was carried out using peripheral blood. The receptors here all came from a human donor in a cohort sampled during active COVID-19.

This clone was seen only once. This chain connects TRBV5-1 to TRBJ1-3; no clear D gene. V was trimmed by 4 bases and J by 0 bases, leaving 11 bases between them. Germline V gene sequence: CDR1 SGHRS, CDR2 YFSETQ. The CDR3 spans 15 residues. The CDR3 loop reads CASSPSHGSGNTIYF. CDR3 bases: TGCGCCAGCAGCCCTTCTCACGGCTCTGGAAACACCATATATTTT.

V and J are TRBV30 and TRBJ2-1; no reliable D call. Germline loops: CDR1 GTSNPN, CDR2 SVGIG (reference sequence). CDR3 length: 14 amino acids. V gave up 0 bases and J gave up 8 bases, with 14 bases separating them. DNA for the CDR3: TGTGCCTGGAGTGTGCACCCCCAAGCCCATGAGCAGTTCTTC. Protein: CAWSVHPQAHEQFF.

The J gene is TRBJ2-5, the V gene TRBV27, with 7 bases matching TRBD2. The CDR3 totals 12 residues. Germline V gene data show CDR1 as MNHEY and CDR2 as SMNVEV (reference sequence). After removal of 6 bases from V and 5 bases from J, the junction contained 3 bases not matched to a gene. In DNA, the CDR3 is TGTGCCAGCAGAAAAGCGGGGGAGACCCAGTACTTC. It encodes CASRKAGETQYF.

This clone has a count of ten or more. The chain recombines TRBV28 with TRBJ1-6; D possibly corresponds to TRBD1 (6 bases). V was shortened by 7 bases and J by 3 bases, with 13 bases between the two germline ends. The V gene's germline CDR1 is MDHEN and CDR2 SYDVKM. This CDR3 is 15 amino acids long. The CDR3 here is CASKPRGHYNSPLHF. The CDR3 DNA follows: TGTGCCAGCAAACCCAGGGGTCACTATAATTCACCCCTCCACTTT.

The CDR3 DNA sequence: TGCGCCAGCAGCTTGAACGCGGGGGTGTTGGGCGGCTACACCTTC. Protein: CASSLNAGVLGGYTF. V usage is TRBV5-1 and J usage is TRBJ1-2; a possible D gene is TRBD1 (5 bases). V lost 1 base to trimming and J lost 8 bases, with 18 bases between them. Germline V gene data show CDR1 as SGHRS and CDR2 as YFSETQ. There are 15 residues in the CDR3.

J is TRBJ2-1 and V is TRBV5-5; D might be TRBD2 (5 bases). The CDR3 is 15 residues long. V gave up 4 bases and J gave up 8 bases, with 19 bases separating them. CDR1 and CDR2 (germline): SGHKS, YYEKEE (reference sequence). The CDR3 region has the DNA TGTGCCAGCAGCCAACGAACTAGTTTAGTCGATGAGCAGTTCTTC. Translated: CASSQRTSLVDEQFF. The variable domain in full, completed from reference TRBV5-5 and TRBJ2-1, reads DAGVTQSPTHLIKTRGQQVTLRCSPISGHKSVSWYQQVLGQGPQFIFQYYEKEERGRGNFPDRFSARQFPNYSSELNVNALLLGDSALYLCASSQRTSLVDEQFFGPGTRLTVL.

The chain couples TRBV28 to TRBJ2-3, with TRBD2 identical over 7 bases. CDR1 MDHEN and CDR2 SYDVKM come from the germline V gene. The CDR3 totals 16 residues. J was trimmed by 0 bases and V by 7 bases; bases with no gene match: 10. CDR3 loop: CASKPSGYISTDTQYF. Written as DNA, the CDR3 is TGTGCCAGCAAACCTAGCGGCTACATTAGCACAGATACGCAGTATTTT.

V usage is TRBV14 and J usage is TRBJ2-5; tentatively, D is TRBD1 (5 bases). Trimming stripped 1 base from V and 14 bases from J, with 17 bases between. CDR3 length: 13 amino acids. Germline CDR1 SGHDN, CDR2 FVKESK. CDR3 sequence: CASSQVGPQGFYF. The CDR3 coding sequence is TGTGCCAGCAGCCAAGTGGGGCCCCAAGGGTTTTACTTC.